The entry that follows covers one T cell receptor (beta chain) sequence. Its matching antigen is unknown. The CDR3 covers 16 residues. Germline assignment: CDR1 MNHEY and CDR2 SMNVEV (reference sequence). Deletions cut 7 bases from V and 1 base from J, with 16 bases between. Sequenced by immunoSEQ multiplex PCR; TCRdb stores in-frame clones only, minus some. The repertoire holds 2 million to 2.5 million clones, about 90% seen once, with around 0.38% in the top ten. The sample is drawn from a study of shared clonotypes between healthy human individuals. Whole-study findings and limits: Unshared clonotypes carried lower generation probabilities than those common to all four donors.

Sequenced input: naive CD4+ T cells from PBMCs. Subset here: CD45RA+ positively selected. The chain employs TRBV27 and TRBJ2-2; D is perhaps TRBD1 or TRBD2 (6 bases each). The source of this sequence is a man younger than 35 in good health. Some clones in this sample may be carry-over from other donors' samples. The CDR3 sequence: CASTPRGVMNTGELFF. The CDR3 DNA follows: TGTGCCAGCACCCCGAGGGGGGTGATGAACACCGGGGAGCTGTTTTTT.